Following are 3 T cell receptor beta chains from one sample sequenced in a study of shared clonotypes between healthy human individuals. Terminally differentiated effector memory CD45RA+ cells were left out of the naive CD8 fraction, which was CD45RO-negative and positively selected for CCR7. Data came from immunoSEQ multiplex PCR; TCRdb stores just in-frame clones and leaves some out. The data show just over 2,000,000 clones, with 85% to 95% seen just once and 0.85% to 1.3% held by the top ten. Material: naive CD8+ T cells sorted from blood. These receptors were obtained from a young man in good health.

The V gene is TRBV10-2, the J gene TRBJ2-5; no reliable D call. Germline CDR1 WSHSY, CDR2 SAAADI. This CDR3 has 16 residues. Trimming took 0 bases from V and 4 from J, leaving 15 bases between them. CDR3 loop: CASSESSVEVRETQYF. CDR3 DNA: TGCGCCAGCAGTGAGTCGTCAGTCGAAGTCCGAGAGACCCAGTACTTC.

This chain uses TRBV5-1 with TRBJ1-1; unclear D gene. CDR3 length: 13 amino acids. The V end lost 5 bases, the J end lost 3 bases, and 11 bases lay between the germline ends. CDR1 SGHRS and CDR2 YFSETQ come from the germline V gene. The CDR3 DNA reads TGCGCCAGCAGGCCGGAGGTTCACACTGAAGCTTTCTTT. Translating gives CASRPEVHTEAFF.

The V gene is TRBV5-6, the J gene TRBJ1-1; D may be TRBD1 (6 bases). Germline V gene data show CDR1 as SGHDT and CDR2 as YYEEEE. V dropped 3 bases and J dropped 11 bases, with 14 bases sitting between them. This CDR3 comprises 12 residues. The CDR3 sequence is CASSSGVDWAFF. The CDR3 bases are TGTGCCAGCAGCTCAGGGGTCGATTGGGCTTTCTTT.